The following is a T cell receptor (beta chain) sequence with its context. CDR3 length equals 15 residues. CDR1 and CDR2 from the germline V gene are MNHEY and SVGAGI. The V end was cut by 1 base, the J end by 4 bases, with 10 bases between. This record belongs to a study of T cell changes during pregnancy in multiple sclerosis. Profiling relied on immunoSEQ multiplex PCR, and the TCRdb table lists in-frame clones only, not all of them. This sample yields around 130,000 clones, of which about 96% are seen a single time; over 0.35% belongs to the top ten. This material consisted of peripheral blood, taken after pregnancy. The chain carries TRBV6-5 and TRBJ2-2, with a weak D call TRBD1 (5 bases). This receptor was obtained from a female donor with multiple sclerosis, enrolled in a pregnancy study. The CDR3 spells CASSYWQGGTGELFF. The CDR3 DNA reads as TGTGCCAGCAGTTACTGGCAGGGCGGCACCGGGGAGCTGTTTTTT.